Sequencing of this T cell receptor (beta chain) was carried out in a study of T-cell reconstitution after alpha-beta-depleted transplantation in children. Trimming pared 0 bases from V and 7 bases from J, leaving 16 bases between. CDR1 is ENHRY and CDR2 is SYGVKD in the germline V gene. The CDR3 is made up of 16 amino acids. Unique molecular identifiers tagged the TCRbeta library. In TCRdb, the PCR reads were re-called with MiXCR into one record per CDR3 protein. The sample has over 450,000 distinct CDR3 sequences, about 10% seen once; the top ten hold approximately 2%. The material was PBMCs, obtained before TCRalphabeta/CD19-depleted stem cell transplant. The source of this sequence is a child between 2 and 9 years old with inherited bone marrow failure, due to receive a stem cell transplant. This chain connects TRBV10-3 to TRBJ2-1, with D possibly being TRBD1 or TRBD2 (5 bases each). As DNA, the CDR3 is TGTGCCATCAGTGAGTCGAGATTAGGGGCGGGTAATGAGCAGTTCTTC. Amino acids: CAISESRLGAGNEQFF.